One and the same sample provided the 29 T cell receptor beta chains below, sequenced in a study of cytomegalovirus exposure and HLA in healthy donors. PCR involved 60 Vbeta and 13 Jbeta primers. Assay: immunoSEQ multiplex PCR; the TCRdb copy retains only in-frame clones and omits some. The table shows approximately 100,000 clones, with roughly 70% occurring only once. Sequenced sample: PBMCs. The origin of the receptors is a man aged 45 to 65 in good health and CMV-seronegative.

This chain links TRBV18 with TRBJ2-1; 8 bases agree with TRBD2. Trimming removed 1 base from V and 0 bases from J; junction bases left unmatched: 5. The CDR3 loop spans 17 amino acids. The germline gives CDR1 KGHSH, CDR2 LQKENI. The CDR3 nucleotides read TGTGCCAGCTCACCACTCGGGGGGGCCAGCTCCTACAATGAGCAGTTCTTC. Protein: CASSPLGGASSYNEQFF.

The chain is built from TRBV7-6 and TRBJ1-2; perhaps TRBD1 as D (6 bases). Germline V lookup: CDR1 SGHVS, CDR2 FNYEAQ. CDR3 size: 14 residues. The ends were cut back, 2 bases at V and 2 bases at J, with 9 bases in the middle. This CDR3 is CASSLSDRNYGYTF. The CDR3 nucleotides read TGTGCCAGCAGCTTATCTGACAGGAACTATGGCTACACCTTC.

This clone has only a few counts. V and J are TRBV28 and TRBJ1-5; D not resolved. V was trimmed by 5 bases and J by 8 bases, leaving 25 bases between them. Germline CDR1 reads MDHEN; CDR2 reads SYDVKM. This CDR3 is 17 amino acids long. DNA for the CDR3: TGTGCCAGCAGTACGGGAGTTTACACCACCCACGGCGAGCCCCAGCATTTT. Translated: CASSTGVYTTHGEPQHF.

V gene TRBV28 combines with J gene TRBJ1-2; 9 nucleotides align to TRBD1. The V and J ends lost 1 base and 6 bases, in that order; junction bases with no gene match: 3. Germline V gene sequence: CDR1 MDHEN, CDR2 SYDVKM. CDR3 length: 14 amino acids. CDR3 protein: CASSLSDRGNGYTF. The CDR3, as DNA: TGTGCCAGCAGTTTATCTGACAGGGGGAATGGCTACACCTTC.

The chain carries TRBV18 and TRBJ1-1; D is uncertain. Trimming left V 1 base short and J 5 bases short, with 11 bases between. The germline V gene has CDR1 KGHSH and CDR2 LQKENI. The CDR3 is 14 amino acids. The CDR3, as DNA: TGTGCCAGCTCACCACAGGCTCCCGGGACTGAAGCTTTCTTT. It specifies CASSPQAPGTEAFF.

This chain connects TRBV5-1 to TRBJ1-1, with 8 bases fitting TRBD1. The CDR3 spans 14 residues. Germline loops: CDR1 SGHRS, CDR2 YFSETQ. The V and J ends lost 3 bases and 2 bases, in that order; junction bases with no gene match: 3. CDR3 nucleotides: TGCGCCAGCAGCTACCCAGGGGGCAACACTGAAGCTTTCTTT. Its translation is CASSYPGGNTEAFF.

This chain uses TRBV11-2 with TRBJ2-7; TRBD2 aligns across 7 bases. The CDR3 runs 15 residues. The V segment lost 1 base and the J segment 0 bases; nucleotides outside the gene matches: 3. Germline CDR1 SGHAT, CDR2 FQNNGV. CDR3 residues: CASSLGREFSYEQYF. CDR3 DNA sequence: TGTGCCAGCAGCTTAGGGCGGGAGTTCTCCTACGAGCAGTACTTC.

The chain uses TRBV27 and TRBJ2-7; TRBD2 is a possible D gene (6 bases). Trimming took 1 base from V and 4 from J, leaving 8 bases between them. Germline V gives CDR1 MNHEY, CDR2 SMNVEV (reference sequence). This CDR3 region has 13 residues. CDR3 residues: CASSLYREYEQYF. CDR3 bases: TGTGCCAGCAGTTTATATCGGGAGTACGAGCAGTACTTC.

Only a few counts were recorded for this clone. CDR3 sequence (DNA): TGTGCCAGCAGCGTAACCTACCAGGTCAATGAGCAGTTCTTC. Translation: CASSVTYQVNEQFF. This rearrangement joins TRBV9 to TRBJ2-1; no clear D. The CDR3 extends over 14 amino acids. The germline gives CDR1 SGDLS, CDR2 YYNGEE. Trimming left V 1 base short and J 6 bases short, with 11 bases between.

This clone has just one count. This chain uses TRBV5-1 with TRBJ2-2; D is possibly TRBD2 (5 bases). This CDR3 has 16 residues. The ends were cut back, 0 bases at V and 0 bases at J, with 9 bases in the middle. Germline V gene sequence: CDR1 SGHRS, CDR2 YFSETQ. The CDR3 region has the DNA TGCGCCAGCAGCTTGGGAGCTAGCTCGAACACCGGGGAGCTGTTTTTT. Translated, it gives CASSLGASSNTGELFF.

The chain has TRBV19 and TRBJ1-5, with 12 bases lining up with TRBD1. V was clipped by 6 bases and J by 6 bases; unmatched bases: 6. CDR1 LNHDA and CDR2 SQIVND come from the germline V gene (reference sequence). The CDR3 sequence is 15 residues long. In DNA form, the CDR3 reads TGTGCCAGTAGCCCCGGGACAGGGGGCGGTCAGCCCCAGCATTTT. Its protein product is CASSPGTGGGQPQHF. The variable domain in full, with the rest retrieved from reference TRBV19 and TRBJ1-5, is DGGITQSPKYLFRKEGQNVTLSCEQNLNHDAMYWYRQDPGQGLRLIYYSQIVNDFQKGDIAEGYSVSREKKESFPLTVTSAQKNPTAFYLCASSPGTGGGQPQHFGDGTRLSIL.

CDR3 sequence (DNA): TGTGCCAGCAGTGAGACAAAGAACACTGAAGCTTTCTTT. It yields the protein CASSETKNTEAFF. The chain uses TRBV6-1 and TRBJ1-1; D gene unclear. The CDR3 spans 13 residues. V was trimmed by 3 bases and J by 1 base, leaving 6 bases between them. Germline V lookup: CDR1 MNHNS, CDR2 SASEGT.

The V call is TRBV29-1, the J call TRBJ2-3, with a weak D call TRBD2 (6 bases). Trimming took 6 bases from V and 0 from J, leaving 16 bases between them. This CDR3 comprises 15 residues. Germline CDR1 reads SQVTM; CDR2 reads ANQGSEA. CDR3 DNA sequence: TGCAGCGTCCTCCGTAGCGGAACCAGCACAGATACGCAGTATTTT. This codes for CSVLRSGTSTDTQYF.

V usage is TRBV30 and J usage is TRBJ1-2; 7 bases map to TRBD1. The CDR3 has 13 residues. After removal of 1 base from V and 5 bases from J, the junction contained 4 bases not matched to a gene. From germline, CDR1 is GTSNPN and CDR2 SVGIG (reference sequence). The CDR3 protein is CAWSGPGQYGYTF. Written as DNA, the CDR3 is TGTGCCTGGAGTGGCCCGGGACAGTATGGCTACACCTTC.

The rearrangement uses TRBV7-3 and TRBJ2-2; D is unclear. V lost 1 base and J lost 2, with 5 bases in between. Germline V gene lookup returns CDR1 SGHTA and CDR2 FQGTGA. The CDR3 is 14 residues long. DNA for the CDR3: TGTGCCAGCAGCTTAATGGCCAACACCGGGGAGCTGTTTTTT. Translating it yields CASSLMANTGELFF. The whole variable domain, remainder taken from reference TRBV7-3 and TRBJ2-2, is GAGVSQTPSNKVTEKGKYVELRCDPISGHTALYWYRQSLGQGPEFLIYFQGTGAADDSGLPNDRFFAVRPEGSVSTLKIQRTERGDSAVYLCASSLMANTGELFFGEGSRLTVL.

A single count supports this clone. The V and J genes are TRBV7-3 and TRBJ2-7, with D possibly matching TRBD2 (5 bases). V was clipped by 5 bases and J by 5 bases, with 19 bases between them. The germline V gene has CDR1 SGHTA and CDR2 FQGTGA. CDR3 length equals 15 residues. Here the CDR3 reads CASSPGGPRWDEQYF. For the CDR3, the DNA is TGTGCCAGCAGCCCAGGCGGGCCCCGCTGGGACGAGCAGTACTTC.

The CDR3 reads CASSPGGAGLYNEQFF. The CDR3 nucleotides are TGTGCCAGCAGCCCCGGGGGAGCGGGGCTTTACAATGAGCAGTTCTTC. The gene calls are TRBV7-3 and TRBJ2-1; TRBD2 aligns across 7 bases. V shed 5 bases and J 4 bases; nucleotides not matched to a gene: 11. Germline CDR1 reads SGHTA; CDR2 reads FQGTGA. This CDR3 is 16 amino acids long.

This chain links TRBV5-1 with TRBJ2-5; 7 nucleotides agree with TRBD2. V lost 4 bases, J lost 5 bases, and 17 bases stayed unmatched. Germline V gene data show CDR1 as SGHRS and CDR2 as YFSETQ. CDR3 length: 17 residues. CDR3 sequence reads: CASSPVYGEGLRETQYF. The CDR3 nucleotides are TGCGCCAGCAGCCCGGTCTATGGGGAGGGCCTAAGGGAGACCCAGTACTTC.

DNA for the CDR3: TGTGCCACCAGCAGAGATCAGGGGCGCAAGCAGTACTTC. This sequence encodes CATSRDQGRKQYF. The chain combines TRBV15 with TRBJ2-7, with D perhaps matching TRBD1 (6 bases). There are 13 residues in the CDR3. The V gene lost 0 bases and the J gene lost 8 bases, with 11 bases spanning the gap. CDR1 and CDR2 from the germline V gene are LNHNV and YYDKDF (reference sequence).

This clone was observed a few times. One end of the junction fails to match germline, which may point to a read error. This same CDR3 is encoded by further DNA sequences in the sample. The chain recombines TRBV28 with TRBJ1-2; no clear D. The germline V gene encodes CDR1 MDHEN and CDR2 SYDVKM. The CDR3 has 13 amino acids. This chain's CDR3 is CASSFRVNYGYTF. CDR3 sequence (DNA): TGCGCCAGCAGTTTCCGAGTGAACTATGGCTACACCTTC.

The V gene is TRBV28, the J gene TRBJ2-7; the D gene is possibly TRBD1 (6 bases). The CDR3 sequence is 13 residues long. Germline CDR1 reads MDHEN; CDR2 reads SYDVKM. Trimming took off 7 bases at V and 3 bases at J, with 13 bases between the two ends. The CDR3 sequence: CASMGAPSYEQYF. The CDR3 nucleotides read TGTGCCAGCATGGGGGCGCCTAGCTACGAGCAGTACTTC.

The chain uses TRBV6-6 and TRBJ2-2; TRBD1 matches 7 bases. The length of the CDR3 is 13 residues. The junction had 6 bases not matched to a gene; V was cut back by 8 bases and J by 6 bases. From germline, CDR1 is MNHNY and CDR2 SVGAGI (reference sequence). The CDR3 DNA reads as TGTGCCAGCGGGGCAGGGGGTTCCGGGGAGCTGTTTTTT. It is translated as CASGAGGSGELFF.

A few counts support this clone. The chain has TRBV19 and TRBJ2-7, with 9 nucleotides matching TRBD1. V shed 2 bases, J shed 6 bases, and the junction held 11 bases outside the gene matches. The CDR3 has 16 residues. The germline V gene has CDR1 LNHDA and CDR2 SQIVND (reference sequence). The CDR3 region is CASSIKGGQGVSEQYF. The CDR3 DNA reads as TGTGCCAGTAGTATAAAGGGGGGACAGGGTGTCTCCGAGCAGTACTTC.

The chain has TRBV5-8 and TRBJ1-5, with 10 bases that match TRBD1. Germline V gene lookup returns CDR1 SGHTS and CDR2 YDEGEE. The V gene end was trimmed by 6 bases and the J gene end by 1 base; junction bases not matched to a gene: 4. The CDR3 contains 15 residues. The DNA of the CDR3 is TGTGCCAGCAAGAGACAGGGGGCAAGCAATCAGCCCCAGCATTTT. Protein product: CASKRQGASNQPQHF.

This clone was seen once. This chain's CDR3 is CASSLDPSGNTQYF. CDR3 bases: TGTGCCAGCAGCCTGGACCCTTCAGGGAATACGCAGTATTTT. The chain joins TRBV5-4 to TRBJ2-3, with a possible D match to TRBD1 (5 bases). Germline V gene data show CDR1 as SGHNT and CDR2 as YYREEE (reference sequence). The CDR3 covers 14 residues. V dropped 4 bases and J dropped 7 bases, with 16 bases sitting between them.

The rearrangement links TRBV2 to TRBJ2-5, with 10 bases identical to TRBD1. The J call is in doubt because the DNA end fits TRBJ2-7 better. Germline V lookup: CDR1 SNHLY, CDR2 FYNNEI. The CDR3 has 14 amino acids. The chain's CDR3 is CASSEDRGAYEQYF. For the CDR3, the DNA is TGTGCCAGCAGTGAGGACAGGGGGGCCTACGAGCAGTACTTC.

V gene TRBV19 combines with J gene TRBJ1-5; the D gene is possibly TRBD1 (5 bases). Germline CDR1 LNHDA, CDR2 SQIVND (reference sequence). Trimming took off 3 bases at V and 7 bases at J, with 16 bases between the two ends. The CDR3 totals 15 residues. CDR3 amino acids: CASSMTKGRRQPQHF. In DNA form, the CDR3 reads TGTGCCAGTAGTATGACAAAGGGGCGAAGACAGCCCCAGCATTTT.

This clone appeared a few times. The gene calls are TRBV6-5 and TRBJ2-7, with 10 positions matching TRBD1. V shed 2 bases and J 9 bases; nucleotides not matched to a gene: 10. The CDR3 covers 15 residues. CDR1 is MNHEY and CDR2 is SVGAGI in the germline V gene. CDR3 sequence reads: CASSYGLGQGFVQYF. The CDR3 bases are TGTGCCAGCAGTTACGGACTGGGACAGGGGTTCGTGCAGTACTTC.

The chain employs TRBV9 and TRBJ1-5; 7 positions agree with TRBD1. V shed 3 bases, J shed 1 base, and the junction held 1 base outside the gene matches. The CDR3 covers 14 residues. Germline V gene sequence: CDR1 SGDLS, CDR2 YYNGEE. The CDR3 region has the DNA TGTGCCAGCAGCGCAGGGGGAAGCAATCAGCCCCAGCATTTT. Translated, it gives CASSAGGSNQPQHF.